Following are 26 T cell receptor beta chains from one sample sequenced in a study of blood T cells in healthy people across ages. Through a sample-barcoded 5' primer and a J-beta primer mix, a second PCR was run for roughly 7 to 12 cycles. TCRdb reanalysed the 5' RACE reads using MiXCR and keeps one entry per CDR3 protein. This table holds more than 900,000 distinct CDR3 sequences, just under 30% found once. The data were also submitted as part of a second study, on T cells of mothers and their children.

The sequencing input was blood. The receptor set was obtained from a woman aged 40 to 55 in good health.

This clonotype occurred a few times. The chain employs TRBV12-3 or TRBV12-4 and TRBJ1-2; tentative D call: TRBD1 (5 bases). The CDR3 covers 16 residues. The germline V and J ends were trimmed by 5 bases and 2 bases, with 18 bases remaining between them. The CDR3 spells CASSNQPGRKNYGYTF. The CDR3 nucleotides are TGTGCCAGCAGTAATCAGCCGGGACGGAAAAACTATGGCTACACCTTC.

On this clonotype: A read error is possible here, since a much larger clone lies one base away. This chain joins TRBV12-3 or TRBV12-4 and TRBJ2-1; D not certain. This CDR3 is 12 amino acids long. V gave up 1 base and J gave up 12 bases, with 10 bases separating them. Written as DNA, the CDR3 is TGTGCCAGCAGTTTAGGCGTTTATGGGCAGTTCTTC. Its protein is CASSLGVYGQFF.

This clonotype was counted between two and nine times. CDR3 sequence (DNA): TGTGCCAGCAGTTGGGACAGTTATGAAAAACTGTTTTTT. Its translation is CASSWDSYEKLFF. The genes are TRBV12-3 or TRBV12-4 and TRBJ1-4; 7 bases are a match to TRBD1. With V trimmed by 4 bases and J by 6 bases, 2 bases remained unmatched. There are 13 residues in the CDR3.

In its sample, this clonotype was seen many times. The chain employs TRBV20-1 and TRBJ2-3, with no clear D. Germline loops: CDR1 DFQATT, CDR2 SNEGSKA (reference sequence). The CDR3 is made up of 12 amino acids. V gave up 6 bases and J gave up 0 bases, with 7 bases separating them. CDR3 loop: CSAEFSTDTQYF. In nucleotides, the CDR3 is TGCAGTGCCGAATTTAGCACAGATACGCAGTATTTT.

The chain joins TRBV12-3 or TRBV12-4 to TRBJ1-6; TRBD1 matches 7 bases. V lost 3 bases and J lost 5; bases outside the gene matches: 4. There are 15 residues in the CDR3. DNA for the CDR3: TGTGCCAGCAGTTTGGCGGGACAGAATAATTCACCCCTCCACTTT. Translation: CASSLAGQNNSPLHF.

This clonotype was observed a few times. At one boundary the junction diverges from the germline segment, which might be a read error. The chain combines TRBV20-1 with TRBJ1-5; 9 bases line up with TRBD1. The CDR3 covers 15 residues. From germline, CDR1 is DFQATT and CDR2 SNEGSKA (reference sequence). CDR3 residues: CSAGETGGLNQPQHF. The CDR3 DNA is TGCAGTGCTGGAGAGACAGGGGGTCTAAATCAGCCCCAGCATTTT.

This clonotype was detected a few times. The chain carries TRBV12-3 or TRBV12-4 and TRBJ2-1, with D maybe TRBD2 (7 bases). This CDR3 is 15 amino acids long. The V end was cut by 6 bases, the J end by 10 bases, with 22 bases between. As DNA, the CDR3 is TGTGCCAGCAGCCCACCGGGGGGCAAATGGGTGGAGCAGTTCTTC. Protein: CASSPPGGKWVEQFF.

This clonotype turned up a few times. CDR3 residues: CSARRDTSDETQYF. The DNA of the CDR3 is TGCAGTGCTAGGAGGGACACTTCGGATGAGACCCAGTACTTC. The chain has TRBV20-1 and TRBJ2-5, with D perhaps matching TRBD1 (6 bases). This CDR3 comprises 14 residues. Trimming shortened V by 3 bases and J by 5 bases, and 16 bases separated the two germline ends. Germline V CDR1 and CDR2: DFQATT, SNEGSKA (reference sequence).

The chain carries TRBV20-1 and TRBJ1-1, with TRBD1 identical over 11 bases. V lost 6 bases, J lost 2 bases, and 2 bases stayed unmatched. CDR3 size: 13 residues. Germline CDR1 DFQATT, CDR2 SNEGSKA (reference sequence). CDR3 loop: CSAGQGANTEAFF. As DNA, the CDR3 is TGCAGTGCCGGACAGGGGGCCAACACTGAAGCTTTCTTT.

CDR3 protein: CASSQTATGMAYEQYF. In DNA form, the CDR3 reads TGCGCCAGCAGCCAAACAGCCACAGGGATGGCCTACGAGCAGTACTTC. This sequence joins TRBV4-1 and TRBJ2-7, with D maybe TRBD1 (6 bases). The germline V gene encodes CDR1 MGHRA and CDR2 YSYEKL. V was clipped by 2 bases and J by 2 bases, with 16 bases between them. This CDR3 comprises 16 residues.

This clonotype has a handful of counts. The rearrangement joins TRBV15 to TRBJ1-4; 9 nucleotides agree with TRBD1. The CDR3 covers 16 residues. Germline CDR1 is LNHNV and CDR2 is YYDKDF (reference sequence). Germline trimming cut 3 bases from V and 3 bases from J; bases unmatched to any gene: 5. The CDR3 nucleotides read TGTGCCACCAGCAGGGGGGACAGGGTAGCTAATGAAAAACTGTTTTTT. It yields the protein CATSRGDRVANEKLFF.

This clonotype occurred a few times. The rearrangement joins TRBV3-1 to TRBJ2-7, with 9 nucleotides matching TRBD2. Germline lookup yields CDR1 LGHDT and CDR2 YNNKEL (reference sequence). The CDR3 contains 15 residues. J lost 4 bases, V lost 1 base, and 5 bases had no gene match. The CDR3 nucleotides are TGTGCCAGCAGCCAAGTGGCGGGGGGGCAGTACGAGCAGTACTTC. Encoded protein: CASSQVAGGQYEQYF.

A remark on this clonotype: The junction differs from germline at one of its ends, possibly a read error. The chain employs TRBV28 and TRBJ1-4; 9 nucleotides align to TRBD1. Germline V gene sequence: CDR1 MDHEN, CDR2 SYDVKM. The CDR3 is made up of 16 amino acids. This CDR3 reads CANSFTGGGLVEKLFF. The CDR3 region has the DNA TGTGCCAACAGTTTTACAGGGGGCGGCTTGGTTGAAAAACTGTTTTTT.

The sample holds a few counts of this clonotype. The gene calls are TRBV3-1 and TRBJ1-2; a weak D match, TRBD1 (5 bases). The CDR3 totals 14 residues. Germline V gene lookup returns CDR1 LGHDT and CDR2 YNNKEL (reference sequence). The ends were cut back, 2 bases at V and 8 bases at J, with 15 bases in the middle. CDR3 protein: CASSQQITGGGYTF. The CDR3 DNA is TGTGCCAGCAGCCAACAAATCACAGGCGGAGGCTACACCTTC.

This clonotype came up many times. The chain combines TRBV15 with TRBJ1-5, with D maybe TRBD1 (5 bases). Trimming took off 0 bases at V and 7 bases at J, with 10 bases between the two ends. Germline V gene sequence: CDR1 LNHNV, CDR2 YYDKDF (reference sequence). This CDR3 comprises 14 residues. This CDR3 is CATSRDGGWQPQHF. CDR3 nucleotide sequence: TGTGCCACCAGCAGAGATGGGGGATGGCAGCCCCAGCATTTT.

There are a few counts of this clonotype. The chain couples TRBV5-1 to TRBJ1-6, with 8 bases fitting TRBD1. Trimming took 0 bases from V and 5 from J; bases not matched to a gene: 4. Germline lookup yields CDR1 SGHRS and CDR2 YFSETQ. The CDR3 runs 16 residues. DNA for the CDR3: TGCGCCAGCAGCTTGGACCGGACAGGGAATAATTCACCCCTCCACTTT. It yields the protein CASSLDRTGNNSPLHF.

V is TRBV29-1 and J is TRBJ1-2; D might be TRBD1 (6 bases). This CDR3 is 12 amino acids long. Germline V gives CDR1 SQVTM, CDR2 ANQGSEA. The V and J ends lost 1 base and 13 bases respectively, with 16 bases between them. CDR3 coding DNA: TGCAGCGTTGAAGGGTACAGGGCGGATTGCACCTTC. Amino acids: CSVEGYRADCTF.

The chain employs TRBV20-1 and TRBJ2-1; 9 bases map to TRBD2. The J segment lost 6 bases and the V segment lost 1 base, leaving 10 bases of the junction unmatched. This CDR3 is built from 16 residues. Germline V gene data show CDR1 as DFQATT and CDR2 as SNEGSKA (reference sequence). CDR3 bases: TGCAGTGCTAGAGGGTCGACTAGCGGCTCAGGCAATGAGCAGTTCTTC. It specifies CSARGSTSGSGNEQFF.

This sequence joins TRBV7-6 and TRBJ2-1; 8 positions agree with TRBD2. Germline V gene data show CDR1 as SGHVS and CDR2 as FNYEAQ. The CDR3 sequence is 19 residues long. The trim removed 0 bases at V and 2 bases at J, leaving 12 bases unmatched. CDR3 amino acids: CASSLALRQRGRPYNEQFF. The CDR3 bases are TGTGCCAGCAGCTTAGCGCTAAGACAGCGGGGGCGCCCCTACAATGAGCAGTTCTTC.

The chain has TRBV4-1 and TRBJ2-3; D call uncertain. Trimming cost V 1 base and J 1 base, with 9 bases left between them. The germline V gene has CDR1 MGHRA and CDR2 YSYEKL. This CDR3 comprises 15 residues. The CDR3 protein is CASSQAIPCTDTQYF. CDR3 DNA sequence: TGCGCCAGCAGCCAAGCAATTCCGTGCACAGATACGCAGTATTTT.

This clonotype was counted only a few times. This chain links TRBV7-9 with TRBJ2-3, with D tentatively TRBD1 (6 bases). V was cut by 0 bases and J by 3 bases, with 10 bases left in between. CDR3 size: 15 residues. CDR1 is SEHNR and CDR2 is FQNEAQ in the germline V gene (reference sequence). The CDR3 nucleotides read TGTGCCAGCAGCTTAGCGGGGGCGCAAACAGATACGCAGTATTTT. This sequence encodes CASSLAGAQTDTQYF.

This clonotype has only a few counts. This chain uses TRBV27 with TRBJ1-5; D unresolved. The CDR3 is made up of 14 amino acids. Per germline, CDR1 MNHEY and CDR2 SMNVEV (reference sequence). V lost 5 bases and J lost 1, with 9 bases in between. The CDR3 sequence is CASSAYSSNQPQHF. CDR3 nucleotide sequence: TGTGCCAGCAGTGCCTACAGCAGCAATCAGCCCCAGCATTTT.

Remarks on this clonotype: Just one base apart from a much larger clone, this may be a read error. The genes are TRBV7-6 and TRBJ2-5; D not certain. V was pared by 1 base and J by 11 bases, with 20 bases between. Germline V gene data show CDR1 as SGHVS and CDR2 as FNYEAQ. The CDR3 is 15 residues long. The CDR3 coding sequence is TGTGCCAGCAGCTTAGTCCGGATTAGCAACAATGAGCAGTACTTC. Protein: CASSLVRISNNEQYF. Full variable domain (rest looked up from reference TRBV7-6 and TRBJ2-5): GAGVSQSPRYKVTKRGQDVALRCDPISGHVSLYWYRQALGQGPEFLTYFNYEAQQDKSGLPNDRFSAERPEGSISTLTIQRTEQRDSAMYRCASSLVRISNNEQYFGPGTRLLVL.

The chain couples TRBV4-3 to TRBJ2-2, with D possibly being TRBD1 (6 bases). The V gene's germline CDR1 is LGHNA and CDR2 YSLEER. The CDR3 extends over 16 amino acids. The V end lost 1 base, the J end lost 3 bases, and 12 bases lay between the germline ends. CDR3 residues: CASSQAWGHYTGELFF. The CDR3 DNA follows: TGCGCCAGCAGCCAAGCGTGGGGACACTACACCGGGGAGCTGTTTTTT.

This clonotype came up a few times. This CDR3 reads CSVPDGNYGYTF. The CDR3 bases are TGCAGCGTACCCGACGGGAACTATGGCTACACCTTC. This chain connects TRBV29-1 to TRBJ1-2; D not certain. The V gene lost 6 bases and the J gene lost 2 bases, with 10 bases spanning the gap. CDR3 length: 12 residues. Germline V gene data show CDR1 as SQVTM and CDR2 as ANQGSEA.

Comment on this clonotype: The junction departs from germline at one end; a sequencing error may be responsible. The CDR3 loop reads CASKTEGNGQFF. Written as DNA, the CDR3 is TGTGCCAGCAAGACCGAAGGCAATGGGCAGTTCTTC. The rearrangement joins TRBV28 to TRBJ2-1, with D unclear. The CDR3 loop spans 12 amino acids. The germline V gene encodes CDR1 MDHEN and CDR2 SYDVKM.